These T cell receptor beta chains were read from a single sample in a study of T cell repertoires in cytomegalovirus infection. MiXCR, run by TCRdb on the reads, gives a single entry per CDR3 protein. The sample carries some 300,000 distinct CDR3 sequences, approximately 8.9% recorded once. The sequencing sample was made of PBMCs. All receptors come from a human donor in good health (CMV status not recorded). Some clones in this sample may be carry-over from other donors' samples. CDR3s include the opening cysteine and the closing phenylalanine or tryptophan. The D gene is left open where the match is weak. The size field is filled for only some rows; it gives once, few, many or a size class.

DNA: TGTGCCAGCAGTGAATTCGTCGGACACTCTGGAAACACCATATATTTT
CDR3: CASSEFVGHSGNTIYF
size: many
D: .
V: TRBV2
J: TRBJ1-3

DNA: TGCGCCAGCAGCTCCCCAGCGGGTGGTATCACAGATACGCAGTATTTT
CDR3: CASSSPAGGITDTQYF
size: few
D: .
V: TRBV5-1
J: TRBJ2-3

DNA: TGTGCCAGCAGCCAGGTCGGCGGGAGTGAGCAGTTCTTC
CDR3: CASSQVGGSEQFF
size: .
D: TRBD2
V: TRBV7-9
J: TRBJ2-1

DNA: TGTGCCAGCTCACATGGGTCGAGGGGCACCTACAATGAGCAGTTCTTC
CDR3: CASSHGSRGTYNEQFF
size: many
D: .
V: TRBV18
J: TRBJ2-1

DNA: TGTGCCAGCACCGTTGACAGGCCAGATACGCAGTATTTT
CDR3: CASTVDRPDTQYF
size: many
D: .
V: TRBV6-6
J: TRBJ2-3

DNA: TGTGCCAGCAGCCTCCAGCGGGATACGCAGTATTTT
CDR3: CASSLQRDTQYF
size: many
D: .
V: TRBV7-2
J: TRBJ2-3

DNA: TGCGCCAGCAGCCAAGATGGGCTAAATTCACCCCTCCACTTT
CDR3: CASSQDGLNSPLHF
size: many
D: .
V: TRBV4-1
J: TRBJ1-6

DNA: TGTGCCAGTAGTCGGCCAGACTATGGCTACACCTTC
CDR3: CASSRPDYGYTF
size: many
D: .
V: TRBV19
J: TRBJ1-2

DNA: TGCGCCAGCAGCCACCAAGGGGATGCTGGGGAGCTGTTTTTT
CDR3: CASSHQGDAGELFF
size: many
D: .
V: TRBV4-3
J: TRBJ2-2

DNA: TGCAGCGTGCCGGGTCGGTCAGGGGGTGGAGAGACCCAGTACTTC
CDR3: CSVPGRSGGGETQYF
size: many
D: TRBD1
V: TRBV29-1
J: TRBJ2-5

DNA: TGTGCCAGCAGTTACTCCCGGGGGGGCCTTTCCTATGAGCAGTTCTTC
CDR3: CASSYSRGGLSYEQFF
size: many
D: TRBD2
V: TRBV6-2/TRBV6-3
J: TRBJ2-1

DNA: TGTGCCAGCAGTCGACGGGCCTCCTACGAGCAGTACTTC
CDR3: CASSRRASYEQYF
size: many
D: .
V: TRBV27
J: TRBJ2-7

DNA: TGTGCCAGCAGCCTGCCCGGGGGGGGGGGTGAGACCCAGTACTTC
CDR3: CASSLPGGGGETQYF
size: few
D: TRBD2
V: TRBV3-1
J: TRBJ2-5

DNA: TGTGCCAGCACCCCCCTACAGGCGAACACTGATGCTTTCTTT
CDR3: CASTPLQANTDAFF
size: .
D: .
V: TRBV7-9
J: TRBJ1-1

DNA: TGTGCCAGCAGTGTAGGGGCCCAGTACTTC
CDR3: CASSVGAQYF
size: .
D: .
V: TRBV2
J: TRBJ2-5

DNA: TGTGCCAGCAGCTTAGTATCGGCCAGCTCTGGAAACACCATATATTTT
CDR3: CASSLVSASSGNTIYF
size: many
D: .
V: TRBV7-2
J: TRBJ1-3

DNA: TGTGCCAGCAGCTTAGCAAGGGTAAGGGATGAGCAGTTCTTC
CDR3: CASSLARVRDEQFF
size: many
D: .
V: TRBV7-2
J: TRBJ2-1

DNA: TGTGCCAGCAGCGGAGTCGGGACAGGGAGTTATTCACCCCTCCACTTT
CDR3: CASSGVGTGSYSPLHF
size: many
D: TRBD1
V: TRBV7-2
J: TRBJ1-6

DNA: TGTGCCATCAAAGGTGAGGGACTAGCGGTTTATCCCGCCCCTTACGAGCAGTACTTC
CDR3: CAIKGEGLAVYPAPYEQYF
size: many
D: TRBD2
V: TRBV10-3
J: TRBJ2-7

DNA: TGTGCCAGCAGCTTACAGGAGAGTAATACGCAGTATTTT
CDR3: CASSLQESNTQYF
size: many
D: .
V: TRBV7-6
J: TRBJ2-3

DNA: TGCGCCAGCAGCTTCGACAGAAATAATTCACCCCTCCACTTT
CDR3: CASSFDRNNSPLHF
size: many
D: .
V: TRBV5-1
J: TRBJ1-6

DNA: TGTGCCAGCAGTTCCCCTCCTAACAGGGGGGGCTCCTATAATTCACCCCTCCACTTT
CDR3: CASSSPPNRGGSYNSPLHF
size: many
D: TRBD1
V: TRBV2
J: TRBJ1-6

DNA: TGCAGTGCTAGAGATGTGGAGAAGCGCCACACAGGAACGGAAGCTTTCTTT
CDR3: CSARDVEKRHTGTEAFF
size: .
D: .
V: TRBV20-1
J: TRBJ1-1

DNA: TGTGCCAGCAGCTTAAGGGCTATCCCTGGGCACGGGGAGCTGTTTTTT
CDR3: CASSLRAIPGHGELFF
size: many
D: .
V: TRBV7-3
J: TRBJ2-2

DNA: TGCGCCAGCAGCCAAGCCGCATTTGCGGGGGGGCTCGAGACCCAGTACTTC
CDR3: CASSQAAFAGGLETQYF
size: many
D: TRBD2
V: TRBV4-1
J: TRBJ2-5

DNA: TGCAGTGCGAGGACAGGCCGGGGGCACACTGAAGCTTTCTTT
CDR3: CSARTGRGHTEAFF
size: many
D: TRBD1
V: TRBV20-1
J: TRBJ1-1

DNA: TGCGCCAGCAGCTTCGGGCAGAGCACAGAGACCCAGTACTTC
CDR3: CASSFGQSTETQYF
size: .
D: .
V: TRBV5-1
J: TRBJ2-5

DNA: TGTGCCAGCAGTGGCGGACTTTTAGGGGACCAGTACTTC
CDR3: CASSGGLLGDQYF
size: many
D: .
V: TRBV27
J: TRBJ2-5

DNA: TGTGCCAGCAGTCGACTAGCGGGGGAGCAGTTCTTC
CDR3: CASSRLAGEQFF
size: .
D: TRBD2
V: TRBV9
J: TRBJ2-1

DNA: TGTGCCAGCAGCTTGGAAGCCCCAAATACGCAGTATTTT
CDR3: CASSLEAPNTQYF
size: many
D: .
V: TRBV5-4
J: TRBJ2-3

DNA: TGTGCCAGCACCAACGGACGGCGGACCACAATCGGCTATGGCTACACCTTC
CDR3: CASTNGRRTTIGYGYTF
size: once
D: .
V: TRBV6-2/TRBV6-3
J: TRBJ1-2

DNA: TGTGCCAGCAGTTGGCGGAGAAATCAGCCCCAGCATTTT
CDR3: CASSWRRNQPQHF
size: few
D: .
V: TRBV6-5
J: TRBJ1-5

DNA: TGTGCCAGCAGCAGGGGACCAGATACGCAGTATTTT
CDR3: CASSRGPDTQYF
size: many
D: .
V: TRBV28
J: TRBJ2-3

DNA: TGTGCCACCAGTGGAGCTGACAGGGTCCGGGAGCTGTTTTTT
CDR3: CATSGADRVRELFF
size: few
D: TRBD1
V: TRBV24-1
J: TRBJ2-2

DNA: TGTGCCAGCAGTTTCCGGACAGGGTTAGGGGAAAAACTGTTTTTT
CDR3: CASSFRTGLGEKLFF
size: many
D: TRBD1
V: TRBV28
J: TRBJ1-4

DNA: TGCAGTGCTAGCGGGCCACAGGGAGAACGAAGTGGCTACACCTTC
CDR3: CSASGPQGERSGYTF
size: many
D: .
V: TRBV20-1
J: TRBJ1-2

DNA: TGTGCCAGCAGTGAATCCCGCAGGGGAAGCTACACCTTC
CDR3: CASSESRRGSYTF
size: many
D: .
V: TRBV25-1
J: TRBJ1-2